These 22 T cell receptor beta chains were sequenced from one sample in a study of cytomegalovirus exposure and HLA in healthy donors. PCR primers comprised 60 Vbeta and 13 Jbeta primers. TCRdb keeps only in-frame clones here, not all; method: immunoSEQ multiplex PCR. The top ten hold approximately 11% of the sample, which has about 64,000 clones, 85% seen once. The sequenced material came from PBMCs. All receptors derive from a female donor in good health and CMV-seronegative.

The chain has TRBV6-5 and TRBJ2-7; tentatively, D is TRBD1 (6 bases). From germline, CDR1 is MNHEY and CDR2 SVGAGI. The length of the CDR3 is 14 residues. Trimming stripped 7 bases from V and 4 bases from J, with 17 bases between. CDR3: CASNKVGQIYEQYF. The CDR3 DNA is TGTGCCAGCAATAAGGTTGGACAGATTTACGAGCAGTACTTC.

This chain links TRBV19 with TRBJ1-2; D is undetermined. Per the germline V gene, CDR1 is LNHDA and CDR2 is SQIVND (reference sequence). Deletions cut 10 bases from V and 5 bases from J, with 11 bases between. This CDR3 region has 11 residues. In DNA form, the CDR3 reads TGTGCCACTGCGACACCTTATGGCTACACCTTC. Its translation is CATATPYGYTF.

This sequence joins TRBV30 and TRBJ1-3, with a possible D match to TRBD1 (5 bases). V lost 2 bases and J 2 bases, leaving 13 bases between the germline ends. CDR3 size: 15 residues. Germline V gives CDR1 GTSNPN, CDR2 SVGIG (reference sequence). DNA for the CDR3: TGTGCCTGGAGTCAAGACAGCGTTCCTGGAAACACCATATATTTT. The encoded protein is CAWSQDSVPGNTIYF.

This chain links TRBV7-2 with TRBJ1-4; D gene ambiguous. This CDR3 spans 13 amino acids. From germline, CDR1 is SGHTA and CDR2 FQGNSA. Deletions cut 5 bases from V and 8 bases from J, with 12 bases between. The CDR3 here is CASSNTRTEKLFF. CDR3 nucleotide sequence: TGTGCCAGCAGCAATACGCGCACGGAAAAACTGTTTTTT.

The chain uses TRBV18 and TRBJ1-4; possibly TRBD1 for D (5 bases). This CDR3 is built from 13 residues. Trimming cost V 6 bases and J 6 bases, with 11 bases left between them. CDR1 is KGHSH and CDR2 is LQKENI in the germline V gene. CDR3 region: CASSRGEDEKLFF. The CDR3 DNA is TGTGCCAGCTCTAGAGGGGAGGATGAAAAACTGTTTTTT.

V and J are TRBV6-1 and TRBJ1-2; maybe TRBD1 (6 bases). The CDR3 extends over 13 amino acids. V was trimmed by 6 bases and J by 5 bases, leaving 13 bases between them. CDR1 is MNHNS and CDR2 is SASEGT in the germline V gene. For the CDR3, the DNA is TGTGCCAGCAGACGACAGGTACAATATGGCTACACCTTC. Translating gives CASRRQVQYGYTF.

This chain joins TRBV7-8 and TRBJ1-5; TRBD1 matches at 8 bases. This CDR3 has 17 residues. From germline, CDR1 is SGHVS and CDR2 FQNEAQ. J lost 3 bases, V lost 1 base, and 8 bases had no gene match. CDR3 loop: CASSLGDRGSYNQPQHF. CDR3 sequence (DNA): TGTGCCAGCAGCTTAGGCGACAGGGGATCCTACAATCAGCCCCAGCATTTT.

The chain employs TRBV7-6 and TRBJ2-5; perhaps TRBD2 as D (6 bases). Trimming shortened V by 5 bases and J by 2 bases, and 9 bases separated the two germline ends. Germline CDR1 and CDR2: SGHVS and FNYEAQ. This CDR3 is 13 amino acids long. CDR3 sequence: CASSRERQETQYF. The DNA for the CDR3 is TGTGCCAGCAGCCGGGAGAGGCAAGAGACCCAGTACTTC.

V usage is TRBV6-5 and J usage is TRBJ2-3; D is perhaps TRBD2 (5 bases). This CDR3 has 13 residues. Trimming stripped 6 bases from V and 6 bases from J, with 13 bases between. Germline CDR1 MNHEY, CDR2 SVGAGI. Here the CDR3 DNA reads TGTGCCAGCAGGGGTGTAGCGAGGGATACGCAGTATTTT. Residues: CASRGVARDTQYF.

This sequence joins TRBV11-1 and TRBJ2-1; 10 bases agree with TRBD2. The V gene end was trimmed by 7 bases and the J gene end by 9 bases; junction bases not matched to a gene: 9. CDR3 length: 14 amino acids. CDR1 is SGHAT, CDR2 FQDESV, per germline (reference sequence). CDR3 residues: CASTLAGEWREQFF. CDR3 bases: TGTGCCAGCACCCTAGCGGGAGAGTGGCGTGAGCAGTTCTTC.

V is TRBV7-9 and J is TRBJ2-1, with D tentatively TRBD1 (5 bases). Germline values: CDR1 SEHNR, CDR2 FQNEAQ (reference sequence). The CDR3 has 15 residues. Trimming cost V 5 bases and J 8 bases, with 19 bases left between them. The CDR3 sequence: CASSPGLRGRYEQFF. The CDR3, as DNA: TGTGCCAGCAGCCCCGGGTTAAGGGGTAGGTATGAGCAGTTCTTC. The full variable domain, completed using reference TRBV7-9 and TRBJ2-1, is DTGVSQNPRHKITKRGQNVTFRCDPISEHNRLYWYRQTLGQGPEFLTYFQNEAQLEKSRLLSDRFSAERPKGSFSTLEIQRTEQGDSAMYLCASSPGLRGRYEQFFGPGTRLTVL.

This clone was counted between two and nine times. The chain is built from TRBV10-3 and TRBJ2-7, with D unclear. The CDR3 loop spans 11 amino acids. Trimming left V 0 bases short and J 11 bases short, with 8 bases between. In germline, CDR1 is ENHRY, CDR2 SYGVKD. Here the CDR3 reads CAISESTAKYF. The CDR3, as DNA: TGTGCCATCAGTGAGTCAACAGCTAAGTACTTC.

The CDR3 loop reads CASTRGLNTEAFF. CDR3 coding DNA: TGTGCCAGCACCCGCGGCCTTAACACTGAAGCTTTCTTT. This chain links TRBV6-1 with TRBJ1-1; D gene uncertain. The CDR3 spans 13 residues. Germline loops: CDR1 MNHNS, CDR2 SASEGT. Deletions cut 7 bases from V and 2 bases from J, with 11 bases between.

The chain carries TRBV9 and TRBJ2-7, with D hard to call. The CDR3 totals 14 residues. The germline V gene encodes CDR1 SGDLS and CDR2 YYNGEE. Trimming removed 4 bases from V and 0 bases from J, with 11 bases in between. In DNA, the CDR3 is TGTGCCAGCAGCCCTGACAACCTCTCCTACGAGCAGTACTTC. This translates into CASSPDNLSYEQYF.

The V and J genes are TRBV19 and TRBJ1-5, with 9 bases lining up with TRBD1. Germline lookup yields CDR1 LNHDA and CDR2 SQIVND (reference sequence). V was pared by 6 bases and J by 2 bases, with 8 bases of the junction left unmatched. This CDR3 contains 16 residues. CDR3 DNA sequence: TGTGCCAGTAGCGCCCCCCGGACAGGGGGCAATCAGCCCCAGCATTTT. Its protein is CASSAPRTGGNQPQHF.

This chain uses TRBV6-1 with TRBJ2-7, with D hard to call. Trimming stripped 1 base from V and 5 bases from J, with 9 bases between. Germline CDR1 MNHNS, CDR2 SASEGT. This CDR3 region has 13 residues. CDR3 residues: CASSEGRYHEQYF. The CDR3, as DNA: TGTGCCAGCAGTGAAGGCAGGTACCACGAGCAGTACTTC.

The rearrangement joins TRBV28 to TRBJ2-7, with a possible D match to TRBD1 (5 bases). Per the germline V gene, CDR1 is MDHEN and CDR2 is SYDVKM. CDR3 length equals 12 residues. The V end was cut by 5 bases, the J end by 5 bases, with 10 bases between. CDR3 nucleotide sequence: TGTGCCAGCAGTCCAGGGTACGACGAGCAGTACTTC. Translated: CASSPGYDEQYF.

For the CDR3, the DNA is TGCGCCAGCAGCCAAGAGACCGGGACTATCGACTACGAGCAGTACTTC. Translation gives CASSQETGTIDYEQYF. The chain employs TRBV4-1 and TRBJ2-7; TRBD2 aligns across 7 bases. Germline loops: CDR1 MGHRA, CDR2 YSYEKL. V lost 0 bases, J lost 3 bases, and 8 bases stayed unmatched. The CDR3 is 16 amino acids.

The CDR3, as DNA: TGTGCCTGGAGTAGGGGGCTTGGGTCAACTGAAGCTTTCTTT. Encoded protein: CAWSRGLGSTEAFF. The chain carries TRBV30 and TRBJ1-1; 7 nucleotides agree with TRBD1. V trimming: 2 bases; J trimming: 5 bases; junction bases outside the gene matches: 8. Germline CDR1 GTSNPN, CDR2 SVGIG (reference sequence). The CDR3 runs to 14 residues.

The V call is TRBV7-9, the J call TRBJ1-2; D remains ambiguous. Germline CDR1 is SEHNR and CDR2 is FQNEAQ (reference sequence). The CDR3 spans 15 residues. Trimming took off 7 bases at V and 4 bases at J, with 19 bases between the two ends. CDR3 sequence reads: CASTPGLPPPYGYTF. In DNA, the CDR3 is TGTGCCAGCACCCCGGGTCTCCCCCCTCCCTATGGCTACACCTTC.

V is TRBV28 and J is TRBJ1-1; D is perhaps TRBD1 (5 bases). Germline CDR1 and CDR2: MDHEN and SYDVKM. This CDR3 spans 13 amino acids. The V and J ends lost 5 bases and 10 bases respectively, with 17 bases between them. DNA for the CDR3: TGTGCCAGCAGTCCCGCCGACCTAACAGGAGCTTTCTTT. Translating it yields CASSPADLTGAFF. Drawing the rest from reference TRBV28 and TRBJ1-1, the complete variable domain is DVKVTQSSRYLVKRTGEKVFLECVQDMDHENMFWYRQDPGLGLRLIYFSYDVKMKEKGDIPEGYSVSREKKERFSLILESASTNQTSMYLCASSPADLTGAFFGQGTRLTVV.

The chain recombines TRBV14 with TRBJ2-5; D is undetermined. This CDR3 comprises 11 residues. Trimming cost V 6 bases and J 5 bases, with 7 bases left between them. Per the germline V gene, CDR1 is SGHDN and CDR2 is FVKESK. The CDR3 DNA reads as TGTGCCAGCAGTCGCCAGGAGACCCAGTACTTC. As protein: CASSRQETQYF.